The 30 T cell receptor beta chains below were found in one sample sequenced in a study of control samples from healthy donors and cancer patients. Sequencing was performed with immunoSEQ multiplex PCR; in TCRdb, only in-frame clones are kept and a portion is missing. Of 120,000 or so clones in the sample, about 92% were seen once. Sequenced material: PBMCs. The receptors originated from a man at least 80 years old with head and neck cancer.

The V and J genes are TRBV3-1 (or the pseudogene TRBV3-2) and TRBJ2-1; 11 bases match TRBD2. V was clipped by 0 bases and J by 7 bases; unmatched bases: 5. CDR3 size: 16 residues. The germline gives CDR1 LGHDT, CDR2 YNNKEL (reference sequence). The CDR3 bases are TGTGCCAGCAGCCAAGATTCGGCTAGCGGGGGGAATGAGCAGTTCTTC. Its translation: CASSQDSASGGNEQFF.

This chain uses TRBV5-6 with TRBJ1-1; D uncertain. This CDR3 spans 13 amino acids. Trimming took off 0 bases at V and 2 bases at J, with 5 bases between the two ends. Looked up from germline, CDR1 is SGHDT and CDR2 is YYEEEE. The CDR3 bases are TGTGCCAGCAGCTTGGGCCCTAACACTGAAGCTTTCTTT. This sequence encodes CASSLGPNTEAFF.

V and J are TRBV6-2 or TRBV6-3 and TRBJ2-7; D is perhaps TRBD1 or TRBD2 (5 bases each). CDR1 is MNHEY and CDR2 is SVGEGT in the germline V gene. V lost 5 bases, J lost 2 bases, and 31 bases lay in between. The CDR3 contains 20 residues. DNA of the CDR3: TGTGCCAGCAGTCCCTTTCCTTCGACGACACGAGGGGCAACGACCTACGAGCAGTACTTC. Translation: CASSPFPSTTRGATTYEQYF.

The chain uses TRBV5-1 and TRBJ2-5, with D uncertain. Trimming removed 4 bases at V and 1 base at J, with 5 bases between. Germline assignment: CDR1 SGHRS and CDR2 YFSETQ. The CDR3 runs 12 residues. The chain's CDR3 is CASSPSQETQYF. DNA for the CDR3: TGCGCCAGCAGCCCGTCCCAAGAGACCCAGTACTTC.

This clone was observed once. The J gene is TRBJ2-5, the V gene TRBV5-6; TRBD1 matches 12 bases. This CDR3 spans 16 amino acids. Germline assignment: CDR1 SGHDT and CDR2 YYEEEE. Trimming cost V 3 bases and J 3 bases; bases outside gene matches: 6. The CDR3 DNA sequence: TGTGCCAGCAGCTGGACAGGGACAGGGGGCGAAGAGACCCAGTACTTC. As protein: CASSWTGTGGEETQYF.

The chain joins TRBV4-2 to TRBJ2-3, with TRBD2 identical over 8 bases. After removal of 0 bases from V and 4 bases from J, the junction contained 3 bases not matched to a gene. The CDR3 has 15 residues. Germline V gene data show CDR1 as LGHNA and CDR2 as YNFKEQ. CDR3 coding DNA: TGTGCCAGCAGCCAAGAGCGAGCGGGGGCAGATACGCAGTATTTT. It codes for CASSQERAGADTQYF.

The rearrangement uses TRBV9 and TRBJ2-1; D unclear. Germline loops: CDR1 SGDLS, CDR2 YYNGEE. V was pared by 2 bases and J by 5 bases, with 8 bases between. The CDR3 spans 13 residues. The CDR3 reads CASSVDKHNEQFF. For the CDR3, the DNA is TGTGCCAGCAGCGTCGACAAACACAATGAGCAGTTCTTC.

The V call is TRBV7-2, the J call TRBJ1-1; no reliable D call. CDR1 and CDR2 (germline): SGHTA, FQGNSA. The CDR3 totals 14 residues. With 7 bases removed from V and 0 bases from J, the gap between germline ends came to 12 bases. CDR3 loop: CASTFSRVNTEAFF. CDR3 bases: TGTGCCAGCACCTTCTCGCGCGTGAACACTGAAGCTTTCTTT.

This clone was seen only a few times. The chain links TRBV5-5 to TRBJ1-2, with TRBD1 matching over 7 bases. J lost 4 bases, V lost 0 bases, and 0 bases had no gene match. The V gene's germline CDR1 is SGHKS and CDR2 YYEKEE (reference sequence). The CDR3 extends over 13 amino acids. CDR3 sequence reads: CASSLGTGYGYTF. As DNA, the CDR3 is TGTGCCAGCAGCTTGGGGACAGGCTATGGCTACACCTTC.

CDR3 DNA sequence: TGCAGTGCTAGTCCCGGACTAGCGGTTTCCTACGAGCAGTACTTC. It is translated as CSASPGLAVSYEQYF. The rearrangement joins TRBV20-1 to TRBJ2-7, with 10 bases that match TRBD2. The CDR3 runs to 15 residues. The ends lost 3 bases at V and 1 base at J; junction bases unmatched: 6. Germline loops: CDR1 DFQATT, CDR2 SNEGSKA (reference sequence).

The chain couples TRBV27 to TRBJ2-2; the match to TRBD2 covers 10 bases. V trimming: 5 bases; J trimming: 4 bases; junction bases outside the gene matches: 4. The CDR3 is 15 amino acids. CDR1 MNHEY and CDR2 SMNVEV come from the germline V gene (reference sequence). The CDR3 spells CASSPSGSSTGELFF. CDR3 nucleotide sequence: TGTGCCAGCAGTCCTAGCGGGAGTAGCACCGGGGAGCTGTTTTTT.

This sequence joins TRBV5-1 and TRBJ2-2; 11 bases agree with TRBD1. Germline lookup yields CDR1 SGHRS and CDR2 YFSETQ. The V and J ends lost 8 bases and 5 bases, in that order; junction bases with no gene match: 8. The CDR3 loop spans 15 amino acids. CDR3 sequence reads: CASHPGQGGTGELFF. CDR3 nucleotides: TGCGCCAGTCATCCGGGACAGGGGGGGACCGGGGAGCTGTTTTTT.

J is TRBJ2-4 and V is TRBV7-9, with unresolved D. This CDR3 spans 13 amino acids. Germline CDR1 is SEHNR and CDR2 is FQNEAQ (reference sequence). V was clipped by 4 bases and J by 6 bases, with 10 bases between them. This chain's CDR3 is CASSSDTVNIQYF. CDR3 coding DNA: TGTGCCAGCAGCTCCGACACGGTAAACATTCAGTACTTC.

This chain uses TRBV15 with TRBJ2-5, with D unclear. The CDR3 has 12 amino acids. The V gene lost 1 base and the J gene lost 1 base, with 1 base spanning the gap. Germline CDR1 LNHNV, CDR2 YYDKDF (reference sequence). CDR3 loop: CATSRGQETQYF. The CDR3 nucleotides are TGTGCCACCAGCAGAGGCCAAGAGACCCAGTACTTC.

The chain couples TRBV2 to TRBJ2-2; D is undetermined. Trimming took 4 bases from V and 1 from J, leaving 4 bases between them. The CDR3 length is 13 residues. CDR1 is SNHLY, CDR2 FYNNEI, per germline. The CDR3, as DNA: TGTGCCAGCAGTGCACAGAACACCGGGGAGCTGTTTTTT. Translating it yields CASSAQNTGELFF.

This sequence joins TRBV5-1 and TRBJ1-4, with no clear D. Trimming took off 0 bases at V and 3 bases at J, with 9 bases between the two ends. Per germline, CDR1 SGHRS and CDR2 YFSETQ. The CDR3 runs to 15 residues. DNA of the CDR3: TGCGCCAGCAGCTTGGGTGCAGCGCCTAATGAAAAACTGTTTTTT. Translated: CASSLGAAPNEKLFF.

The chain links TRBV5-4 to TRBJ2-1; no clear D. Germline V gene data show CDR1 as SGHNT and CDR2 as YYREEE (reference sequence). The V and J ends lost 0 bases and 9 bases respectively, with 10 bases between them. There are 13 residues in the CDR3. The CDR3 sequence: CASSLAGRSEQFF. CDR3 DNA sequence: TGTGCCAGCAGCTTGGCCGGGCGGAGTGAGCAGTTCTTC.

The chain combines TRBV2 with TRBJ2-7; 7 positions agree with TRBD1. Germline V lookup: CDR1 SNHLY, CDR2 FYNNEI. The CDR3 is made up of 15 amino acids. The V and J ends lost 4 bases and 0 bases, in that order; junction bases with no gene match: 6. The CDR3 nucleotides are TGTGCCAGCAGTGTAATCAGGGACAGCTCCTACGAGCAGTACTTC. This gives the protein CASSVIRDSSYEQYF.

This clone was recorded a few times. CDR3 loop: CATTLDRNNEKLFF. The CDR3 coding sequence is TGTGCCACCACCCTCGACAGGAATAATGAAAAACTGTTTTTT. This sequence joins TRBV15 and TRBJ1-4; maybe TRBD1 (6 bases). Deletions cut 7 bases from V and 4 bases from J, with 13 bases between. This CDR3 has 14 amino acids. Germline V gene sequence: CDR1 LNHNV, CDR2 YYDKDF (reference sequence).

The rearrangement joins TRBV5-4 to TRBJ1-1; D ambiguous. The CDR3 loop spans 12 amino acids. The germline V and J ends were trimmed by 2 bases and 7 bases, with 9 bases remaining between them. Germline values: CDR1 SGHNT, CDR2 YYREEE (reference sequence). In nucleotides, the CDR3 is TGTGCCAGCAGCTTTCAGGACTATGAAGCTTTCTTT. The encoded protein is CASSFQDYEAFF.

V is TRBV19 and J is TRBJ1-4, with TRBD1 as a possible D gene (6 bases). The CDR3 is made up of 16 amino acids. V lost 4 bases, J lost 10 bases, and 22 bases lay in between. Germline assignment: CDR1 LNHDA and CDR2 SQIVND (reference sequence). The CDR3 DNA is TGTGCCAGTAGTACCTCCTGGACAGTGGGGCATCGAAAACTGTTTTTT. This sequence encodes CASSTSWTVGHRKLFF.

The chain recombines TRBV28 with TRBJ1-2; unclear D gene. CDR1 MDHEN and CDR2 SYDVKM come from the germline V gene. Trimming pared 5 bases from V and 9 bases from J, leaving 10 bases between. The CDR3 length is 11 residues. In nucleotides, the CDR3 is TGTGCCAGCAGTGACACCCGAAGCTACACCTTC. Protein sequence: CASSDTRSYTF.

V and J are TRBV10-3 and TRBJ1-5; weak D call: TRBD1 (5 bases). This CDR3 is built from 11 residues. Trimming shortened V by 10 bases and J by 4 bases, and 8 bases separated the two germline ends. Germline values: CDR1 ENHRY, CDR2 SYGVKD. The CDR3 DNA follows: TGTGCCACCGGGGGGAATCAGCCCCAGCATTTT. This codes for CATGGNQPQHF.

This chain joins TRBV4-1 and TRBJ2-7; D is perhaps TRBD2 (5 bases). Looked up from germline, CDR1 is MGHRA and CDR2 is YSYEKL. V was pared by 6 bases and J by 2 bases, with 17 bases between. The CDR3 contains 15 residues. CDR3 protein: CASSPPIAGTYEQYF. CDR3 in DNA: TGCGCCAGCAGTCCCCCGATCGCGGGTACCTACGAGCAGTACTTC.

The V and J genes are TRBV5-4 and TRBJ2-5; D possibly corresponds to TRBD2 (6 bases). This CDR3 region has 14 residues. Germline loops: CDR1 SGHNT, CDR2 YYREEE (reference sequence). Trimming took off 7 bases at V and 4 bases at J, with 17 bases between the two ends. CDR3: CASSSRGRLETQYF. Written as DNA, the CDR3 is TGTGCCAGCTCCTCCCGAGGGAGGTTAGAGACCCAGTACTTC.

The chain uses TRBV4-2 and TRBJ1-4; weak D call: TRBD1 (6 bases). The CDR3 runs to 19 residues. With 2 bases removed from V and 4 bases from J, the gap between germline ends came to 23 bases. The germline V gene encodes CDR1 LGHNA and CDR2 YNFKEQ. This CDR3 reads CASSQYSTGGGAYNEKLFF. The CDR3 nucleotides read TGTGCCAGCAGCCAATACTCGACAGGTGGTGGGGCCTATAATGAAAAACTGTTTTTT.

Here the CDR3 reads CASSLRLDKFF. The CDR3, as DNA: TGTGCCAGCAGTTTAAGACTAGATAAGTTCTTC. The gene calls are TRBV12-3 or TRBV12-4 and TRBJ2-1; a possible D gene is TRBD2 (6 bases). The length of the CDR3 is 11 residues. V lost 2 bases, J lost 14 bases, and 10 bases lay in between.

The chain couples TRBV7-2 to TRBJ2-3; 7 bases line up with TRBD1. Germline V gene lookup returns CDR1 SGHTA and CDR2 FQGNSA. This CDR3 comprises 18 residues. J gave up 1 base and V 5 bases, and 15 bases lay outside the gene matches. DNA of the CDR3: TGTGCCAGCAGCGGCCTGCCGACAGGGACCCCCCGCACAGATACGCAGTATTTT. Encoded protein: CASSGLPTGTPRTDTQYF.

The CDR3 DNA is TGTGCCATCAGTGAGTGGGCGGGGGCAATAAGCAATCAGCCCCAGCATTTT. Amino acid sequence: CAISEWAGAISNQPQHF. This rearrangement joins TRBV10-3 to TRBJ1-5; the D gene is possibly TRBD1 (6 bases). The V end lost 1 base, the J end lost 1 base, and 14 bases lay between the germline ends. Germline values: CDR1 ENHRY, CDR2 SYGVKD. The CDR3 is 17 residues long.

The chain uses TRBV5-1 and TRBJ2-2; 8 bases line up with TRBD1. The CDR3 has 16 amino acids. Germline assignment: CDR1 SGHRS and CDR2 YFSETQ. The ends lost 0 bases at V and 4 bases at J; junction bases unmatched: 5. Here the CDR3 reads CASSLGQGAITGELFF. CDR3 DNA: TGCGCCAGCAGCTTGGGTCAGGGGGCAATCACCGGGGAGCTGTTTTTT.